This record concerns one T cell receptor beta chain sequence. Which antigen it targets is not known. There are no base qualities to consult, and no much larger clone falls within one base. Taken with the paper, the label for time point translates to: baseline before oral tofacitinib. Lesional scalp punch biopsies and peripheral blood were collected from alopecia areata patients. PBMCs were separated by density centrifugation and stained for CD3, CD4 and CD8, after which CD4+ and CD8+ T cells were sorted on a FACSAria. According to the germline V gene (reference sequence), CDR1 reads GTSNPN and CDR2 reads SVGIG. Relative to germline, V is missing 6 bases and J is missing 6 bases, with 6 bases of the junction outside any gene match. The CDR3, cysteine through phenylalanine, is 14 amino acids long. CDR3 DNA only is kept here, 42 bases in frame from base 1. This sample was taken from a study of CD8+ T cells in alopecia areata (dated by TCRdb to 2016 to 2019). In the study overall: Treated patients were enrolled in an open-label pilot trial of oral tofacitinib at 5 to 10 mg twice daily for moderate-to-severe alopecia areata. Patients received tofacitinib for 6 to 18 months and were then followed off drug for 6 months to check for delayed response and recurrence. The study used high-throughput TCRbeta sequencing to examine T cell clonal expansion in alopecia areata, in both the C3H/HeJ mouse model and human patients. Scalp tissue and sorted CD4+ and CD8+ peripheral blood T cells from patchy and totalis/universalis alopecia areata patients and from healthy controls were covered by human TCRbeta sequencing. Patients on tofacitinib were biopsied at baseline and after 4 and 24 weeks of treatment, and several of the patients also had a later scalp biopsy. Scalp clonality was compared across normal scalp (n=4), patchy alopecia areata scalp (n=8), and alopecia totalis/universalis scalp (n=8). RNA was obtained with the PAXgene miRNA kit for fixed scalp, the miRNeasy kit for PBMCs, and the RNeasy kit for mouse skin. TCRbeta CDR3 regions were amplified by immunoSEQ multiplex PCR with 35 Vbeta forward and 13 Jbeta reverse primers. The investigation overall reported the following: Compared with mice, TCR sequences shared between patients were less clear, possibly partly because of HLA diversity across the patient population. Resident alphabeta T cells in normal human skin are also sequenced, complicating scalp TCR repertoire analysis, unlike mouse skin dominated by gammadelta T cells. Compared with normal scalp, lesional scalp, particularly in alopecia totalis/universalis, had higher clonality and more expanded CD8+ clones, which suggests antigenic drive.

Library preparation was by the immunoSEQ multiplex PCR assay. RNA was extracted from all samples and reverse transcribed into cDNA as template for TCR sequencing. SuperScript III was used to make first-strand cDNA, primed with a 2:1 mix of oligo-dT and random hexamers. Amplification bias was assessed with a synthetic immune receptor repertoire, and residual bias was removed computationally. Concerning the study's data processing: Raw reads were preprocessed to remove errors, and CDR3 was defined according to IMGT conventions as the region from the conserved cysteine to phenylalanine. Clonality was calculated as 1 minus Shannon entropy normalized by log2 of the number of productive unique TCRs. Whether each scalp clone was CD4 or CD8 was inferred by checking scalp TCRbeta sequences against the CD4 and CD8 repertoires from sorted blood. In TCRdb, the immuneACCESS table is reduced to in-frame sequences with V and J assigned. These tables do not hold every clone; where another copy was compared, an unresolved V gene accounts for under half, and the others remain unexplained. The DNA gave D and trimming, while V, J and clone size come from that table. This sample has about 180,000 clones in its table, and roughly 60% of those were observed once. The top ten clonotypes cover roughly 1.7% of the sample.

Rearrangement joined TRBV30 to TRBJ2-2, with 11 middle bases fitting TRBD1. The source material was CD4+ T cells sorted from blood, sampled at week 0. This TCR was recovered from a human donor with alopecia areata. The CDR3 protein is CACLGQGAAGELFF. At the DNA level, the sequence is TGTGCCTGCCTAGGACAGGGGGCTGCCGGGGAGCTGTTTTTT.